Each of the 16 T cell receptor beta chains below was sequenced from the same sample in a study of blood T cell repertoires in COVID-19. Produced via immunoSEQ multiplex PCR; TCRdb's table is partial and in-frame only. The sample has roughly 230,000 clones; about 88% are singletons. The source material was PBMCs or T cells enriched from blood (not recorded which). The receptors stem from a woman aged 45-65 years who had been exposed to COVID-19.

V gene TRBV14 combines with J gene TRBJ2-1, with TRBD2 matching 9 bases. This CDR3 region has 17 residues. Trimming removed 4 bases from V and 4 bases from J; junction bases left unmatched: 11. The germline gives CDR1 SGHDN, CDR2 FVKESK. The CDR3 protein is CASSPYPSGGSYNEQFF. Here the CDR3 DNA reads TGTGCCAGCAGCCCCTACCCAAGCGGGGGGTCTTACAATGAGCAGTTCTTC.

This clone was recorded a few times. The CDR3 DNA is TGCAGCGCGTTATTTGTGTCGGGACTCTCCTACGAGCAGTACTTC. Translation: CSALFVSGLSYEQYF. The chain links TRBV29-1 to TRBJ2-7; the D gene is possibly TRBD2 (6 bases). The CDR3 covers 15 residues. The germline V gene encodes CDR1 SQVTM and CDR2 ANQGSEA. V gave up 7 bases and J gave up 0 bases, with 19 bases separating them.

This chain uses TRBV18 with TRBJ2-1, with TRBD2 identical over 7 bases. The ends lost 4 bases at V and 2 bases at J; junction bases unmatched: 5. The CDR3 is 15 residues long. Germline V gives CDR1 KGHSH, CDR2 LQKENI. As DNA, the CDR3 is TGTGCCAGCTCACGGGAGGGAAGGACCTACAATGAGCAGTTCTTC. It encodes CASSREGRTYNEQFF.

J is TRBJ1-1 and V is TRBV19; TRBD1 matches 7 bases. V lost 6 bases and J lost 4; bases outside the gene matches: 5. This CDR3 has 13 amino acids. Germline V gene data show CDR1 as LNHDA and CDR2 as SQIVND (reference sequence). The CDR3 sequence is CASRTGRATEAFF. CDR3 nucleotide sequence: TGTGCCAGTAGGACAGGGCGAGCCACTGAAGCTTTCTTT. Filled out from reference TRBV19 and TRBJ1-1, the complete variable domain reads DGGITQSPKYLFRKEGQNVTLSCEQNLNHDAMYWYRQDPGQGLRLIYYSQIVNDFQKGDIAEGYSVSREKKESFPLTVTSAQKNPTAFYLCASRTGRATEAFFGQGTRLTVV.

The chain uses TRBV5-6 and TRBJ1-2; D not resolved. The CDR3 sequence is 15 residues long. The germline V gene has CDR1 SGHDT and CDR2 YYEEEE. Trimming shortened V by 4 bases and J by 4 bases, and 17 bases separated the two germline ends. In DNA form, the CDR3 reads TGTGCCAGCAGCCCGCGACGGAGGACTATCTATGGCTACACCTTC. It specifies CASSPRRRTIYGYTF.

The rearrangement uses TRBV5-5 and TRBJ2-7; 7 bases line up with TRBD1. This CDR3 is built from 14 residues. The V gene's germline CDR1 is SGHKS and CDR2 YYEKEE (reference sequence). With V trimmed by 4 bases and J by 3 bases, 7 bases remained unmatched. The CDR3 DNA follows: TGTGCCAGCAGCCCCCGGGACAGTTTCTACGAGCAGTACTTC. It yields the protein CASSPRDSFYEQYF.

This chain connects TRBV12-3 or TRBV12-4 to TRBJ2-7; TRBD1 might be the D (5 bases). Deletions cut 6 bases from V and 2 bases from J, with 11 bases between. The CDR3 length is 13 residues. CDR3 bases: TGTGCCAGCAGAAGGGCAGGGCCCTACGAGCAGTACTTC. Translated, it gives CASRRAGPYEQYF.

This clone was detected only once. The chain has TRBV30 and TRBJ1-4, with D tentatively TRBD1 (5 bases). CDR1 is GTSNPN and CDR2 is SVGIG in the germline V gene (reference sequence). The CDR3 runs 12 residues. With 2 bases removed from V and 6 bases from J, the gap between germline ends came to 7 bases. The CDR3 here is CAWSRRDEKLFF. The CDR3 nucleotides are TGTGCCTGGAGTCGCAGGGATGAAAAACTGTTTTTT.

CDR3 sequence reads: CASSAGTDIQPQHF. CDR3 coding DNA: TGTGCCAGCAGCGCCGGGACAGACATTCAGCCCCAGCATTTT. The genes are TRBV9 and TRBJ1-5; 7 bases are shared with TRBD1. The CDR3 spans 14 residues. Per the germline V gene, CDR1 is SGDLS and CDR2 is YYNGEE. Trimming took 3 bases from V and 6 from J; bases not matched to a gene: 6.

CDR3 coding DNA: TGTGCCAGCAGCTCGGGACAGGGGAATGAAAAACTGTTTTTT. This gives the protein CASSSGQGNEKLFF. The chain is built from TRBV7-2 and TRBJ1-4, with 10 nucleotides matching TRBD1. The V gene end was trimmed by 4 bases and the J gene end by 5 bases; junction bases not matched to a gene: 1. The CDR3 consists of 14 residues. Germline V gene lookup returns CDR1 SGHTA and CDR2 FQGNSA.

The gene calls are TRBV5-1 and TRBJ2-3, with 7 bases that match TRBD2. This CDR3 is 15 amino acids long. Germline V CDR1 and CDR2: SGHRS, YFSETQ. V dropped 4 bases and J dropped 0; count of bases not matched to a gene: 5. CDR3 in DNA: TGCGCCAGCAGCCCGAAGGGAGGGAGCACAGATACGCAGTATTTT. Its protein product is CASSPKGGSTDTQYF. Looking up the rest from reference TRBV5-1 and TRBJ2-3 gives the full variable domain: KAGVTQTPRYLIKTRGQQVTLSCSPISGHRSVSWYQQTPGQGLQFLFEYFSETQRNKGNFPGRFSGRQFSNSRSEMNVSTLELGDSALYLCASSPKGGSTDTQYFGPGTRLTVL.

This chain links TRBV11-3 with TRBJ1-4, with D unclear. The CDR3 runs 14 residues. Germline CDR1 is SGHNT and CDR2 is YENEEA. The V end lost 1 base, the J end lost 5 bases, and 8 bases lay between the germline ends. Written as DNA, the CDR3 is TGTGCCAGCAGCTTAGGGGGAGGGAATGAAAAACTGTTTTTT. Translated: CASSLGGGNEKLFF. Looking up the rest from reference TRBV11-3 and TRBJ1-4 gives the full variable domain: EAGVVQSPRYKIIEKKQPVAFWCNPISGHNTLYWYLQNLGQGPELLIRYENEEAVDDSQLPKDRFSAERLKGVDSTLKIQPAELGDSAVYLCASSLGGGNEKLFFGSGTQLSVL.

A single count supports this clone. The V gene is TRBV7-3, the J gene TRBJ2-3; TRBD1 aligns across 7 bases. Germline trimming cut 4 bases from V and 5 bases from J; bases unmatched to any gene: 9. CDR1 SGHTA and CDR2 FQGTGA come from the germline V gene. This CDR3 comprises 15 residues. CDR3 amino acids: CASSSLPGQLDTQYF. CDR3 sequence (DNA): TGTGCCAGCAGCTCTCTTCCGGGACAGCTAGATACGCAGTATTTT.

The chain joins TRBV3-1 (or the pseudogene TRBV3-2) to TRBJ2-1, with D unclear. The CDR3 consists of 16 residues. The V gene lost 0 bases and the J gene lost 8 bases, with 17 bases spanning the gap. The germline V gene has CDR1 LGHDT and CDR2 YNNKEL (reference sequence). Here the CDR3 DNA reads TGTGCCAGCAGCCAAGATCCAGGCGTCAGAGATTATGAGCAGTTCTTC. Translation: CASSQDPGVRDYEQFF.

The genes are TRBV18 and TRBJ2-1; D gene ambiguous. Germline-derived CDR1 and CDR2 are KGHSH and LQKENI. CDR3 length: 12 amino acids. V gave up 5 bases and J gave up 4 bases, with 6 bases separating them. The CDR3 region has the DNA TGTGCCAGCTCATCCTTTTACAATGAGCAGTTCTTC. This gives the protein CASSSFYNEQFF.

This clone is a singleton in its sample. V usage is TRBV27 and J usage is TRBJ1-2, with TRBD1 as a possible D gene (5 bases). V gave up 5 bases and J gave up 6 bases, with 16 bases separating them. CDR1 and CDR2 from the germline V gene are MNHEY and SMNVEV (reference sequence). CDR3 size: 14 residues. CDR3 amino acids: CASSPWGEVNGYTF. The CDR3 DNA reads as TGTGCCAGCAGTCCATGGGGGGAGGTGAATGGCTACACCTTC.